The clone carrying this T cell receptor (beta chain) was detected a few times. The CDR3 has 16 amino acids. V shed 4 bases, J shed 3 bases, and the junction held 6 bases outside the gene matches. Germline V lookup: CDR1 LGHDT, CDR2 YNNKEL (reference sequence). These data are taken from a study of human T cells and chemical hapten exposure. Single cDNA molecules in the library carried unique molecular identifiers attached during preparation. From the RACE reads, TCRdb called clonotypes with MiXCR, one entry per CDR3 protein. Among more than 85,000 distinct CDR3 sequences listed, 7.5% to 9.5% were seen once. The time point denotes: pre-sensitization, week 0. Indicated treatment: therapeutic diphenylcyclopropenone sensitization with weekly scalp DPC.

This sample comprised whole blood, obtained in connection with sensitization to the hapten diphenylcyclopropenone (DPC). The chain recombines TRBV3-1 with TRBJ2-7; 13 bases line up with TRBD2. The TCR sequence derives from a man aged 40-49 years with alopecia areata. Some clones in this sample may be carry-over from other donors' samples. The DNA of the CDR3 is TGTGCCAGCAGCCGTGGACTAGCGGGAGTACGCTACGAGCAGTACTTC. Protein: CASSRGLAGVRYEQYF.